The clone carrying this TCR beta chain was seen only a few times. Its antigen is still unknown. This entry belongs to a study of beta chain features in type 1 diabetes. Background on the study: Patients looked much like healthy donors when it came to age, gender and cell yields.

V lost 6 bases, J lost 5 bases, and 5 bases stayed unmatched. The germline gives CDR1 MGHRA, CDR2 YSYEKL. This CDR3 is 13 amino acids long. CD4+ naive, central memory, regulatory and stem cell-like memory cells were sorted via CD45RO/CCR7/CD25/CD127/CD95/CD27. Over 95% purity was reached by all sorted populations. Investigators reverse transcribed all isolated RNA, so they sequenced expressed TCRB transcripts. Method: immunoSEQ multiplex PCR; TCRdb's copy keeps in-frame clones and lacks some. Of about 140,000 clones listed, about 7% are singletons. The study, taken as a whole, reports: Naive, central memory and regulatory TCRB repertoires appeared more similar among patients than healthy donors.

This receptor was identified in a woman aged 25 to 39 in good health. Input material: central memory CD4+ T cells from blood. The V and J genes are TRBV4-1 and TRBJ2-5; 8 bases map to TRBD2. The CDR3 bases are TGCGCCAGCAGTCGTCCGGGAGGGGAGACCCAGTACTTC. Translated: CASSRPGGETQYF.